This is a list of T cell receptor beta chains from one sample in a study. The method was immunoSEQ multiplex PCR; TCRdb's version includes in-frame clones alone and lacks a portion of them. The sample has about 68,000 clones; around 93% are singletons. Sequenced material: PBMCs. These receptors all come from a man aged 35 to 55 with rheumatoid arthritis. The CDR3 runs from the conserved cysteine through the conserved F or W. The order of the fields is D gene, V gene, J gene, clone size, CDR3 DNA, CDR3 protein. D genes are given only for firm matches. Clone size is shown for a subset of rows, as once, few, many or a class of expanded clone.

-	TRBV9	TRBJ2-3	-	TGTGCCAGCAGCGTAGGCGTGACGGACACAGATACGCAGTATTTT	CASSVGVTDTDTQYF
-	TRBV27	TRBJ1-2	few	TGTGCCAGCAGTCCCGTGGCGGTAGGTGGCTACACCTTC	CASSPVAVGGYTF
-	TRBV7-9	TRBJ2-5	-	TGTGCCAGCAGCTTAGGAACCCTGGCGGAGACCCAGTACTTC	CASSLGTLAETQYF
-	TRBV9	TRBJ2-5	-	TGTGCCAGCAGCGTAGATCAGGGAGAGACCCAGTACTTC	CASSVDQGETQYF
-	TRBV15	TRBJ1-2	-	TGTGCCACCAGCGCTGCTAACTATGGCTACACCTTC	CATSAANYGYTF
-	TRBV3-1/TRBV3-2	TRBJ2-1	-	TGTGCCAGCAGCCGCACAAGGCGTGTGCAGTTCTTC	CASSRTRRVQFF
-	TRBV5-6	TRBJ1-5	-	TGTGCCAGCAGCTTTTGGAATCAGCCCCAGCATTTT	CASSFWNQPQHF
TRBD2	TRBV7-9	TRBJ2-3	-	TGTGCCAGCAGCTTAGGCGGGGCGGGGGGGCCCGGTACGCAGTATTTT	CASSLGGAGGPGTQYF
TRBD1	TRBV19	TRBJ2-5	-	TGTGCCAGTAGTATAGGCCCAGACAGGGGCGGAGAGACCCAGTACTTC	CASSIGPDRGGETQYF
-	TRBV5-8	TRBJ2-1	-	TGTGCCAGCAGCTTGGACAGGGCCAGCTCCTACAATGAGCAGTTCTTC	CASSLDRASSYNEQFF
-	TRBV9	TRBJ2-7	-	TGTGCCAGCAGCGTAGCCGGGAGCTACGAGCAGTACTTC	CASSVAGSYEQYF
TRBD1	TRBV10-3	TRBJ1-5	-	TGTGCCCCCCCCAGCCCGGGACAGGAAGATAGCAATCAGCCCCAGCATTTT	CAPPSPGQEDSNQPQHF
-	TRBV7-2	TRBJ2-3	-	TGTGCCAGCAGCCTCCGGGGAGTGGGAGAAGGAGATACGCAGTATTTT	CASSLRGVGEGDTQYF
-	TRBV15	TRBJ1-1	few	TGTGCCACCAGCAGAGATCTGGGGCCCACTGAAGCTTTCTTT	CATSRDLGPTEAFF
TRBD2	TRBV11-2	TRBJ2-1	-	TGTGCCAGCAGCTTACGGGGGGTGAACGAGCAGTTCTTC	CASSLRGVNEQFF
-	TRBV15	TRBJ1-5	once	TGTGCCACCAGACCTGGTCGGGAGAGATTGGATCAGCCCCAGCATTTT	CATRPGRERLDQPQHF
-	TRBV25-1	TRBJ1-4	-	TGTGCCAGCAGCGAAACCAGTGCAACTAATGAAAAACTGTTTTTT	CASSETSATNEKLFF
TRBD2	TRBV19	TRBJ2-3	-	TGTGCCAGTAGGACCTCTAGCGGAGGGGTACGCACAGATACGCAGTATTTT	CASRTSSGGVRTDTQYF
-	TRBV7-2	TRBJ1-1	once	TGTGCCAGCAGCTTAGAAGCCGGGGGTACTGAAGCTTTCTTT	CASSLEAGGTEAFF
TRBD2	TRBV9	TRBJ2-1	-	TGTGCCAGCAGCTTTGGGACTAGCGATGAGCAGTTCTTC	CASSFGTSDEQFF
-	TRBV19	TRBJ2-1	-	TGTGCCAGTAGTATAACGGGGAGCTCCTACAATGAGCAGTTCTTC	CASSITGSSYNEQFF
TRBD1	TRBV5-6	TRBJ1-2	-	TGTGCCAGCAGCTATGGGTGGGGACAGGGGCTTGGCTACACCTTC	CASSYGWGQGLGYTF